The 20 T cell receptor beta chains below all came from one sample that was sequenced in a study of cytomegalovirus exposure and HLA in healthy donors. The primer mix had 60 Vbeta and 13 Jbeta primers. TCRdb's table, derived via immunoSEQ multiplex PCR, lists solely in-frame clones and lacks some. The repertoire holds over 70,000 clones, with 78% as singletons. Sample: PBMCs. Receptors were obtained from a male donor in good health and CMV-seropositive.

The chain recombines TRBV5-4 with TRBJ2-7, with 8 bases that match TRBD2. The CDR3 sequence is 15 residues long. V lost 1 base and J lost 6; bases outside the gene matches: 9. In germline, CDR1 is SGHNT, CDR2 YYREEE (reference sequence). CDR3 sequence (DNA): TGTGCCAGCAGCTTGAACCCAGCGGGAGCGGGCGAGCAGTACTTC. The encoded protein is CASSLNPAGAGEQYF.

In this sample, this clone turned up a few times. This sequence joins TRBV6-5 and TRBJ1-2, with D possibly TRBD1 on 5 matching bases. Trimming stripped 5 bases from V and 6 bases from J, with 19 bases between. The germline V gene has CDR1 MNHEY and CDR2 SVGAGI. The CDR3 covers 15 residues. The CDR3 region has the DNA TGTGCCAGCAGTCCACCAGGACTCGGGGGAGATGGCTACACCTTC. Translation: CASSPPGLGGDGYTF.

This clone has only a few counts. The junction shows a germline mismatch at one end, possibly a read error. The CDR3 DNA sequence: TGTGCCAGCAGCTTAGAAAGAGGGGGGCTGTTTTTT. It codes for CASSLERGGLFF. The chain is built from TRBV7-9 and TRBJ2-2, with D perhaps TRBD1 (6 bases). There are 12 residues in the CDR3. The germline CDR1 and CDR2 sequences are SEHNR and FQNEAQ (reference sequence). Combining the CDR3 with reference TRBV7-9 and TRBJ2-2 gives the whole variable domain DTGVSQNPRHKITKRGQNVTFRCDPISEHNRLYWYRQTLGQGPEFLTYFQNEAQLEKSRLLSDRFSAERPKGSFSTLEIQRTEQGDSAMYLCASSLERGGLFFGEGSRLTVL.

The CDR3 DNA is TGTGCCAGCTTCTACAGGGTTTGCAACTATGGCTACACCTTC. The encoded protein is CASFYRVCNYGYTF. The gene calls are TRBV7-3 and TRBJ1-2, with D perhaps TRBD1 (6 bases). The V end lost 8 bases, the J end lost 2 bases, and 15 bases lay between the germline ends. Germline V CDR1 and CDR2: SGHTA, FQGTGA. The CDR3 length is 14 residues.

V and J are TRBV6-1 and TRBJ1-1; D is uncertain. This CDR3 has 13 amino acids. CDR1 and CDR2 (germline): MNHNS, SASEGT. The V end was cut by 9 bases, the J end by 5 bases, with 16 bases between. The CDR3 loop is CASGMRVGTEAFF. The CDR3 DNA reads as TGTGCCAGTGGAATGAGGGTGGGTACTGAAGCTTTCTTT.

This clone occurred a few times. V gene TRBV6-5 combines with J gene TRBJ1-1; the D is unclear. V lost 0 bases and J lost 3, with 5 bases in between. CDR1 is MNHEY, CDR2 SVGAGI, per germline. The CDR3 runs 13 residues. The chain's CDR3 is CASSYSRYTEAFF. CDR3 coding DNA: TGTGCCAGCAGTTACTCACGGTACACTGAAGCTTTCTTT.

The V call is TRBV5-1, the J call TRBJ2-5; 8 nucleotides match TRBD1. The CDR3 loop spans 15 amino acids. Germline loops: CDR1 SGHRS, CDR2 YFSETQ. With V trimmed by 2 bases and J by 2 bases, 5 bases remained unmatched. The CDR3 protein is CASSLNTGGQETQYF. CDR3 nucleotide sequence: TGCGCCAGCAGCTTAAACACAGGGGGACAAGAGACCCAGTACTTC. The full variable domain, its missing parts supplied by reference TRBV5-1 and TRBJ2-5, is KAGVTQTPRYLIKTRGQQVTLSCSPISGHRSVSWYQQTPGQGLQFLFEYFSETQRNKGNFPGRFSGRQFSNSRSEMNVSTLELGDSALYLCASSLNTGGQETQYFGPGTRLLVL.

J is TRBJ1-2 and V is TRBV5-6; D may be TRBD1 (5 bases). Germline V CDR1 and CDR2: SGHDT, YYEEEE. This CDR3 region has 16 residues. V lost 0 bases and J lost 3, with 15 bases in between. CDR3 loop: CASSLGARGGDYGYTF. The CDR3 region has the DNA TGTGCCAGCAGCTTGGGGGCCCGCGGAGGGGACTATGGCTACACCTTC.

This clone has a handful of counts. V gene TRBV19 combines with J gene TRBJ2-3, with D maybe TRBD1 (5 bases). The CDR3 runs 14 residues. Deletions cut 1 base from V and 2 bases from J, with 7 bases between. Per the germline V gene, CDR1 is LNHDA and CDR2 is SQIVND (reference sequence). This CDR3 is CASSIGQNTDTQYF. In DNA form, the CDR3 reads TGTGCCAGTAGTATAGGACAGAACACAGATACGCAGTATTTT. The full variable domain, in which reference TRBV19 and TRBJ2-3 provide the parts outside the CDR3, is DGGITQSPKYLFRKEGQNVTLSCEQNLNHDAMYWYRQDPGQGLRLIYYSQIVNDFQKGDIAEGYSVSREKKESFPLTVTSAQKNPTAFYLCASSIGQNTDTQYFGPGTRLTVL.

Only a few counts were recorded for this clone. The CDR3 region has the DNA TGTGCCAGCAGTTACTCCAGGGGCACAGATACGCAGTATTTT. Protein: CASSYSRGTDTQYF. The chain uses TRBV6-5 and TRBJ2-3; weak D call: TRBD1 (5 bases). V lost 0 bases, J lost 1 base, and 5 bases lay in between. This CDR3 region has 14 residues. CDR1 is MNHEY and CDR2 is SVGAGI in the germline V gene.

The CDR3 DNA reads TGTGCCAGCAGCACAGGGTGGAATCAGCCCCAGCATTTT. Encoded protein: CASSTGWNQPQHF. The chain joins TRBV2 to TRBJ1-5, with D perhaps matching TRBD1 (6 bases). Germline values: CDR1 SNHLY, CDR2 FYNNEI. CDR3 length equals 13 residues. The V end was cut by 6 bases, the J end by 4 bases, with 10 bases between.

The chain recombines TRBV12-5 with TRBJ2-1, with 10 bases matching TRBD2. The CDR3 spans 16 residues. Per germline, CDR1 LGHNT and CDR2 FRNRAP. The V and J ends lost 7 bases and 8 bases, in that order; junction bases with no gene match: 14. As DNA, the CDR3 is TGTGCTAGTGCCCGAGCGGGAGGGCCTAGTGTGCATGAGCAGTTCTTC. Amino acid sequence: CASARAGGPSVHEQFF.

In its sample, this clone was seen once. The rearrangement links TRBV7-9 to TRBJ2-3, with D possibly TRBD1 on 5 matching bases. V was pared by 3 bases and J by 6 bases, with 10 bases between. Per the germline V gene, CDR1 is SEHNR and CDR2 is FQNEAQ (reference sequence). The CDR3 consists of 13 residues. CDR3 sequence: CASSFVGLDTQYF. The CDR3 region has the DNA TGTGCCAGCAGCTTCGTGGGGCTGGATACGCAGTATTTT.

The chain recombines TRBV5-1 with TRBJ1-3; no clear D. Trimming cost V 4 bases and J 4 bases, with 12 bases left between them. Germline V gene lookup returns CDR1 SGHRS and CDR2 YFSETQ. The CDR3 contains 14 residues. In DNA, the CDR3 is TGCGCCAGCAGCATCGCGGGTTACGGAAACACCATATATTTT. The encoded protein is CASSIAGYGNTIYF. The full variable domain, completed using reference TRBV5-1 and TRBJ1-3, is KAGVTQTPRYLIKTRGQQVTLSCSPISGHRSVSWYQQTPGQGLQFLFEYFSETQRNKGNFPGRFSGRQFSNSRSEMNVSTLELGDSALYLCASSIAGYGNTIYFGEGSWLTVV.

The gene calls are TRBV4-3 and TRBJ2-7; TRBD1 agrees at 8 bases. From germline, CDR1 is LGHNA and CDR2 YSLEER. The length of the CDR3 is 13 residues. Germline trimming cut 4 bases from V and 5 bases from J; bases unmatched to any gene: 4. CDR3 residues: CASSRLQGDEQYF. In DNA form, the CDR3 reads TGCGCCAGCAGCCGGTTACAGGGGGACGAGCAGTACTTC.

The chain links TRBV15 to TRBJ2-7; 7 bases line up with TRBD2. Germline-derived CDR1 and CDR2 are LNHNV and YYDKDF (reference sequence). V dropped 5 bases and J dropped 6; count of bases not matched to a gene: 16. The CDR3 extends over 16 amino acids. This chain's CDR3 is CATSPLLTSSFFEQYF. The CDR3 nucleotides read TGTGCCACCAGCCCCTTATTGACTAGCTCGTTCTTCGAGCAGTACTTC.

The table lists this clone with a few counts. The CDR3 here is CASRQGVLEGYTF. The CDR3 DNA is TGTGCCAGCCGACAGGGGGTTCTAGAGGGCTACACCTTC. The chain uses TRBV28 and TRBJ1-2; 9 bases are shared with TRBD1. V was pared by 8 bases and J by 8 bases, with 9 bases of the junction left unmatched. Germline V CDR1 and CDR2: MDHEN, SYDVKM. The CDR3 loop spans 13 amino acids.

This clone was seen once. The chain uses TRBV6-5 and TRBJ2-1; tentatively, D is TRBD2 (5 bases). This CDR3 has 13 residues. Germline V gives CDR1 MNHEY, CDR2 SVGAGI. V was cut by 6 bases and J by 6 bases, with 12 bases left in between. This CDR3 is CASSWTLGNEQFF. The DNA for the CDR3 is TGTGCCAGCAGCTGGACTCTCGGCAATGAGCAGTTCTTC.

This chain connects TRBV15 to TRBJ2-7; 14 bases agree with TRBD2. The CDR3 covers 16 residues. With V trimmed by 4 bases and J by 1 base, 3 bases remained unmatched. Germline CDR1 reads LNHNV; CDR2 reads YYDKDF (reference sequence). CDR3 residues: CATSKGTSGSSYEQYF. CDR3 bases: TGTGCCACCAGCAAAGGGACTAGCGGGAGTTCCTACGAGCAGTACTTC.

The J gene is TRBJ2-7, the V gene TRBV6-1; 7 nucleotides align to TRBD2. Germline-derived CDR1 and CDR2 are MNHNS and SASEGT. After removal of 4 bases from V and 1 base from J, the junction contained 7 bases not matched to a gene. The CDR3 is 15 amino acids. CDR3 region: CASSALAAMSYEQYF. The CDR3 nucleotides are TGTGCCAGCAGTGCCCTAGCGGCTATGTCCTACGAGCAGTACTTC.